The rows below give T cell receptor beta chains drawn from one sample of a study of blood T cells in healthy people across ages. Each CDR3 protein is one row after TCRdb ran MiXCR on the 5' RACE reads. The sample lists roughly 1.9 million distinct CDR3 sequences; about 39% were seen once. Sequenced: blood. The receptors originated from a human donor in good health. Each CDR3 is given with its conserved first and last residue. Each record gives: clone size, V gene, J gene, D gene, CDR3 DNA, CDR3 protein. D genes are given only for firm matches. Some rows have no size entry. The others give once, few or many, or a class for an expanded clone.

-	TRBV11-2	TRBJ1-2	-	TGTGCCAGCAGCTTATCTCTTTTCCGGGGATATGGCTACACCTTC	CASSLSLFRGYGYTF
few	TRBV4-1	TRBJ2-5	-	TGCGCCAGCAGCCAAGTTAGCACCCGGGACCTACGGGGGACCCAGTACTTC	CASSQVSTRDLRGTQYF
few	TRBV7-3	TRBJ2-5	TRBD1	TGTGCCAGCAGCTGTCTGGTCCGGGACAGGGGGCAAGAGACCCAGTACTTC	CASSCLVRDRGQETQYF
-	TRBV4-1	TRBJ1-5	-	TGCGCCAGCAGCCAACGACAGGGCAATCAGCCCCAGCATTTT	CASSQRQGNQPQHF
many	TRBV7-8	TRBJ2-5	TRBD1	TGTGCCAGCAGCCCCACAGGGACAGGCGAGACCCAGTACTTC	CASSPTGTGETQYF
-	TRBV21-1	TRBJ1-5	-	TGTGCCAACCCCAGGGCCAATCAGCCCCAGCATTTT	CANPRANQPQHF
-	TRBV12-5	TRBJ1-2	-	TGTGCTAGTCGCTGGGAGGGGGACTTGGACTATGGCAACACCTTC	CASRWEGDLDYGNTF
few	TRBV12-3/TRBV12-4	TRBJ1-2	-	TGTGCCAGCAGTTTTTTGGGGGTCTACACCTTC	CASSFLGVYTF
few	TRBV7-6	TRBJ2-7	-	TGTGCCAGCAGCTTAGCGGACGGTCCCTCCTACGAGCAGTACTTC	CASSLADGPSYEQYF
-	TRBV7-9	TRBJ2-7	-	TGTGCCAGCAGCTTGTCAGGGTTCAAAGAGGCCCAGTACTTC	CASSLSGFKEAQYF
-	TRBV29-1	TRBJ2-1	TRBD1	TGCAGCGCCGAAGCCGGGACAGGGGTTATCGGTGAGCAGTTCTTC	CSAEAGTGVIGEQFF
few	TRBV24-1	TRBJ2-1	TRBD1	TGTGCCACCAGTGATCCGACAGGGGCACATCACAATGAGCAGTTCTTC	CATSDPTGAHHNEQFF
few	TRBV9	TRBJ2-1	-	TGTGCCAGCAGCCGGGTTGGAGGTGCCAATGAGCAGTTCTTC	CASSRVGGANEQFF
few	TRBV7-8	TRBJ2-7	TRBD2	TGTGCCAGCAGCTTAGCGAGGGTAGGACTAGGAACCCTAGAGGTCGGCTACGAGCAGTACTTC	CASSLARVGLGTLEVGYEQYF
once	TRBV29-1	TRBJ2-1	-	TGCAGCGCCTGTGACCCGACTAGCAGGGGGGCCTGTAATGAGCAGTTCTTC	CSACDPTSRGACNEQFF
-	TRBV5-1	TRBJ1-5	-	TGCGCCAGCAGCACAGGGAGGGGCAATCAGCCCCAGCATTTT	CASSTGRGNQPQHF
-	TRBV19	TRBJ2-1	-	TGTGCCAGTAGTATAGGGACAGCCTACAATGAGCAGTTCTTC	CASSIGTAYNEQFF
-	TRBV5-1	TRBJ1-2	TRBD1	TGCGCCAGCAGCTCGTCCGGGGACAGGGGGCACTACACCTTC	CASSSSGDRGHYTF
-	TRBV5-1	TRBJ1-1	-	TGCGCCAGCAGCTGGGGATATGCGACTGAAGCTTTCTTT	CASSWGYATEAFF
few	TRBV12-3/TRBV12-4	TRBJ1-2	TRBD1	TGTGCCAGCAGTTTCCTTTTCGGGACAGAGAACGGCTACACCTTC	CASSFLFGTENGYTF